This T cell receptor (beta chain) is from a study of neoadjuvant anti-PD-1 for oral cavity cancer. Time point noted: after neoadjuvant nivolumab, at surgical resection. Germline V gives CDR1 SGHTA, CDR2 FQGTGA. This CDR3 region has 14 residues. V dropped 0 bases and J dropped 1 base, with 6 bases sitting between them. Libraries were prepared by immunoSEQ multiplex PCR; TCRdb keeps only in-frame clonotypes and omits some of them. The sample has about 42,000 clones; roughly 77% are singletons. This clone was seen a handful of times. Material: PBMCs, obtained after nivolumab (anti-PD-1) treatment. J is TRBJ2-5 and V is TRBV7-3; a possible D gene is TRBD1 (5 bases). The source of this sequence is a person between 40 and 80 years old with oral cavity squamous cell carcinoma. The CDR3 loop reads CASSLTGAQETQYF. The CDR3 DNA sequence: TGTGCCAGCAGCTTAACAGGGGCCCAAGAGACCCAGTACTTC.